This record covers a single TCR beta chain. What it recognizes is unknown. The data belong to a study of cytomegalovirus exposure and HLA in healthy donors. General study points: Most of the TCR beta V segments (in an earlier analysis) were productive either about 87% or about 30% of the time. Within a later analysis, the majority of CMV-associated TCR beta chains appeared HLA-restricted. Under in vitro conditions, three CMV-associated chains were confirmed as specific for CMV antigens. Only CMV serostatus was available as immune exposure information.

Per germline, CDR1 MDHEN and CDR2 SYDVKM. Trimming cost V 5 bases and J 2 bases; bases outside gene matches: 8. The CDR3 loop spans 15 amino acids. The PCR contained 60 Vbeta and 13 Jbeta primers. TCRdb's copy holds only in-frame clones and misses some; the assay was immunoSEQ multiplex PCR. The sample's table shows 100,000 to 150,000 clones. The sample was PBMCs. The gene calls are TRBV28 and TRBJ1-2, with TRBD1 matching 7 bases. The sequence derives from a man aged 18 to 30 in good health and CMV-seronegative. In DNA, the CDR3 is TGTGCCAGCAGTCATCAAGGGGGCGGGAACTATGGCTACACCTTC. This sequence encodes CASSHQGGGNYGYTF.